The sequence of this T cell receptor beta chain was determined in a study of T cells after yellow fever vaccination (dated by TCRdb to between 2019 and 2020). For the wider study: Libraries from fractions with low cell numbers were prepared with the SMART-Seq v4 Ultra Low Input RNA kit. Two healthy male donors, one aged 18 to 30 and one aged 30 to 39 years, were included in the cohort. Bulk TCR alpha and beta repertoires were sequenced longitudinally to track T-cell clones before and after primary and booster YFV17D yellow fever vaccination. Bulk PBMC replicates and cell subsets were isolated from blood drawn at multiple timepoints before and after both primary and secondary immunization. Overall study outcomes, separate from this receptor: Compared with the primary T-cell response, the secondary T-cell response was faster but weaker, reaching its peak on day 5 rather than on day 15. A small fraction of clonotypes showed up in both the CD4 and CD8 compartments, probably as a result of convergent recombination. Most clones expanded after primary vaccination were re-detected after the booster (almost 98% of CD4 and about 88% of CD8), suggesting broad memory maintenance. Computational filtering was needed because FACS-sorted repertoires could contain abundant contaminating clonotypes from the bulk population. Because the study included only two donors, the extent to which the findings can be generalized is limited.

TCR cDNA was made using 5'RACE template switching, a step that added a universal primer site and unique molecular identifiers. Priming of cDNA synthesis was performed from both the TCR alpha and TCR beta constant segments. Libraries were amplified in two PCR steps, with sample barcodes and sequencing adapters added in the second step. Libraries were sequenced on Illumina HiSeq 2500 (2x100 bp) or NovaSeq (2x150 bp). The authors' pipeline ran thus. MIGEC handled demultiplexing of reads and collapsing into UMI consensus sequences, while MiXCR performed V(D)J alignment. Vaccine-responding clonotypes were identified with edgeR using replicate PBMC samples, with FDR below 0.01 and a log2 fold change above 5 up to day 15 being required. Each bulk clonotype received a CD4 or CD8 identity based on whether the sequenced CD4 or CD8 repertoire contained that clonotype at higher abundance. TCRdb redid the processing of the public reads, applying fastp at Q25 and MiXCR, and retained in-frame beta chains. Rows are unified per CDR3 protein, each entry keeping the most common DNA and genes. TCRdb's processing, not the authors' own work, is the source of the V and J calls. The sample table holds hundreds of thousands of distinct CDR3 sequences, of which roughly 13% were seen once. The biggest ten clones account for more than 13% of the sample.

The germline V gene specifies SGHDT as CDR1 and YYEEEE as CDR2. Including the terminal cysteine and phenylalanine, the CDR3 comprises 12 residues. The entry retains the CDR3 DNA only, 36 bases that are in frame from base 1. V gives up 2 bases and J gives up 5 bases, and the segment between their germline ends measures 7 bases. As concerns this clonotype: Its antigen is still unknown. Base-call qualities are not available, and no considerably larger clone is one nucleotide away.

The treatment or condition label, as the study defines it: live attenuated yellow fever vaccine strain. At each blood-draw timepoint, two biological replicates of bulk PBMCs were obtained. PBMCs were isolated from peripheral blood using a standard Ficoll-Paque protocol. TriZol was used to extract RNA from bulk PBMCs, from CD4 and CD8 fractions, and from dextramer-positive and dextramer-negative fractions. This TCR came from a man aged 25-45 years who received the YFV17D yellow fever vaccine. Here the chain combines TRBV5-6 and TRBJ1-1; confidence is insufficient to name the D gene. The sample consisted of PBMCs, taken on the day of the yellow fever booster vaccination. The CDR3 has the sequence CASSFDWTEAFF. The base sequence is TGTGCCAGCAGCTTTGATTGGACTGAAGCTTTCTTT. Reference TRBV5-6 and TRBJ1-1 genes cover what lies past the CDR3, so the full variable domain is DAGVTQSPTHLIKTRGQQVTLRCSPKSGHDTVSWYQQALGQGPQFIFQYYEEEERQRGNFPDRFSGHQFPNYSSELNVNALLLGDSALYLCASSFDWTEAFFGQGTRLTVV.